This TCR beta chain was profiled in a study of T cells in women clearing cervical HPV infection. Study overall: Case blood was drawn a median about 150 days after lesion detection.

Trimming took off 3 bases at V and 7 bases at J, with 4 bases between the two ends. The CDR3 is made up of 11 amino acids. TCR beta CDR3 amplified by multiplex PCR from approximately 1,200 ng genomic DNA. The table came from immunoSEQ multiplex PCR; TCRdb's copy has only in-frame clones and leaves some out. This sample contains about 29,000 clones. In the case of this clone: From the germline J gene comes the end of the CDR3, since the read stops 3 residues before it.

Each participant carried one incident cervical HPV16 infection only. Cervical HPV DNA detected by MY09/MY11 PCR, typed by dot-blot. The sequence derives from a woman aged 18 to 75 with a cervical HPV16 infection that either progressed to CIN3+ or cleared (not recorded which). Sequencing was carried out using blood buffy coat. The chain uses TRBV12-3 or TRBV12-4 and TRBJ2-1; D gene uncertain. The DNA read from the CDR3 is TGTGCCAGCAGTTTTCGTAATGAG. Protein sequence: CASSFRNE. The full CDR3 sequence reads CASSFRNEQFF.